The 4 T cell receptor beta chains below were found in one sample sequenced in a study of CD8 T cells in Susac syndrome. Reverse transcription of roughly 0.5 to 1 ug RNA was carried out with random hexamers. Each CDR3 protein is one row after TCRdb ran MiXCR on the immunoSEQ multiplex PCR reads. The profile shows about 200,000 distinct CDR3 sequences, about 95% of them singletons. The sequencing sample was made of CD4+ T cells from PBMCs. Receptor source: a human donor with multiple sclerosis.

The CDR3 loop is CSVEGGHSNYGYTF. The CDR3 DNA reads as TGCAGCGTTGAGGGGGGACATTCTAACTATGGCTACACCTTC. This chain links TRBV29-1 with TRBJ1-2, with D maybe TRBD1 (6 bases). The CDR3 sequence is 14 residues long. CDR1 SQVTM and CDR2 ANQGSEA come from the germline V gene. V was trimmed by 3 bases and J by 0 bases, leaving 11 bases between them. The full variable domain, completed using reference TRBV29-1 and TRBJ1-2, is SAVISQKPSRDICQRGTSLTIQCQVDSQVTMMFWYRQQPGQSLTLIATANQGSEATYESGFVIDKFPISRPNLTFSTLTVSNMSPEDSSIYLCSVEGGHSNYGYTFGSGTRLTVV.

The chain joins TRBV30 to TRBJ1-1; D gene uncertain. Germline-derived CDR1 and CDR2 are GTSNPN and SVGIG (reference sequence). Trimming shortened V by 3 bases and J by 0 bases, and 8 bases separated the two germline ends. The CDR3 runs 13 residues. The DNA of the CDR3 is TGTGCCTGGAGCGGGCACATGAACACTGAAGCTTTCTTT. This gives the protein CAWSGHMNTEAFF.

The chain is built from TRBV27 and TRBJ2-7; D is possibly TRBD1 (6 bases). The V end lost 6 bases, the J end lost 1 base, and 13 bases lay between the germline ends. Per the germline V gene, CDR1 is MNHEY and CDR2 is SMNVEV (reference sequence). The length of the CDR3 is 14 residues. CDR3 DNA sequence: TGTGCCAGCAGCTCGGGACACCCTTCCTACGAGCAGTACTTC. Protein: CASSSGHPSYEQYF.

The chain combines TRBV20-1 with TRBJ2-3; perhaps TRBD2 as D (5 bases). Germline V gene lookup returns CDR1 DFQATT and CDR2 SNEGSKA (reference sequence). V lost 5 bases to trimming and J lost 3 bases, with 21 bases between them. The length of the CDR3 is 16 residues. CDR3 amino acids: CSASGEKGPRTDTQYF. The CDR3, as DNA: TGCAGTGCTTCTGGGGAGAAAGGCCCTAGGACAGATACGCAGTATTTT.